This note documents a single TCR beta chain sequence. These data originate in a study of T cell repertoires in cytomegalovirus infection. Germline lookup yields CDR1 MNHGY and CDR2 SAAAGT. Trimming shortened V by 6 bases and J by 0 bases, and 11 bases separated the two germline ends. The CDR3 covers 15 residues. TCRdb reprocessed the reads via MiXCR and lists one record per CDR3 protein. Of some 220,000 distinct CDR3 sequences in the sample, 9% to 15% are singletons; the top ten hold 1.5% to 2%. The chain recombines TRBV6-8 with TRBJ2-2; a weak D match, TRBD2 (6 bases). The specimen sequenced was PBMCs. The TCR originated in a human donor in good health (CMV status not recorded). Some clones in this sample may be carry-over from other donors' samples. The CDR3 protein is CASRKAGANTGELFF. Written as DNA, the CDR3 is TGTGCCAGCAGGAAAGCGGGTGCGAACACCGGGGAGCTGTTTTTT.